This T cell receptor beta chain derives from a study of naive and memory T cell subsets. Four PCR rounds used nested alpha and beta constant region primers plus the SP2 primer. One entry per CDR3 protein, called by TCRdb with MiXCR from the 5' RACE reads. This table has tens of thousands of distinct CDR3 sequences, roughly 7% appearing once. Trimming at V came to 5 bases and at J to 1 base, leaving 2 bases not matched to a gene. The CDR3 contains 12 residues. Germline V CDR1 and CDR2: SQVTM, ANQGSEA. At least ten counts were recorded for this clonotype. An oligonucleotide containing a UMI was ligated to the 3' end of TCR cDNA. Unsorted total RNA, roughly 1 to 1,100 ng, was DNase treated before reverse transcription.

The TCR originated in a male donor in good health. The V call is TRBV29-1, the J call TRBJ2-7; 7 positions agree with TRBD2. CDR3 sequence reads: CSVREGSYEQYF. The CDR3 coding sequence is TGCAGCGTTAGGGAGGGTTCCTACGAGCAGTACTTC.